This TCR beta chain was retrieved from a study of blood T cell repertoires in COVID-19 (TCRdb year 2020). The study in broad terms: Samples from collaborators originated in the United States, Italy and Spain and spanned both the acute and convalescent phases of COVID-19. HLA class I and class II types, where available, came from metadata supplied by the sample provider rather than from assay-based typing. A freely available public database, intended as a resource for researchers studying the immune response to SARS-CoV-2, is where the repertoires were released. The material from the prospective study consisted of cDNA or gDNA derived from T cells, B-cell-depleted T cells, or PBMCs. Nearly every sample came with metadata listing a de-identified subject ID, COVID-19 status, age in years and sex. The dataset comprised deeply sampled blood TCRbeta repertoires from subjects exposed to, actively infected with, or recovered from COVID-19. The samples were drawn from two sources: the first 160 participants of the ongoing ImmuneRACE study, and fewer than 1,500 subjects contributed by 6 global collaborators.

The full study reports these points: Clinical and demographic metadata were provided uncurated, with the amount varying by source and participant.

In the case of this clone: Its antigen is unknown. There are no base qualities to consult, and no much larger clone falls within one base.

Counted from cysteine to phenylalanine, this CDR3 has 19 amino acids. Only CDR3 DNA remains: 57 bases, in frame from the first base. The collaborating institutions used their own protocols to collect whole blood in K2EDTA tubes. For TCRbeta analysis, collaborator samples were shipped as frozen whole blood, as isolated PBMCs, or as DNA extracted from either sample type. TCRbeta CDR3 regions were amplified from genomic DNA using the immunoSEQ Assay, a bias-controlled multiplex PCR. Processing in the source paper ran as follows. Nucleated cell counts per sample were estimated from amplification of reference gene primers within the assay. To quantify the absolute abundance of each unique TCRbeta CDR3 rearrangement, sequence reads were collapsed and filtered. For each sample, productive Simpson clonality was calculated by taking the square root of Simpson's diversity index across productive rearrangements. TCRdb provides this immuneACCESS table in a form limited to in-frame rearrangements. Some clones are lacking; in checked studies, under half of them reflect an unresolved V gene, and why the rest are absent is not known. V, J and clone size are those of that table, while D and trimming were read from the DNA. Counted in this sample were 35,000 to 45,000 clones; around nine tenths of them appeared once. The ten most abundant clones make up about 2.4% of the sample.

The sequencing input was peripheral blood. This clonotype originated in a human donor in a cohort sampled during active COVID-19. The chain uses TRBV1 and TRBJ1-1; the tabulated D call, TRBD1, remains unverified against the DNA. TRBV1 is deemed a pseudogene. The DNA reads as follows: TGCACCAGCAGCCAAGATGATGAAAGACAGGGGGCTACGAACACTGAAGCTTTCTTT. Translated, it reads CTSSQDDERQGATNTEAFF.